The 27 T cell receptor beta chains below were found in one sample sequenced in a study of shared clonotypes between healthy human individuals. Assay used: immunoSEQ multiplex PCR; TCRdb lists only in-frame clones, some missing. Of about 1 million clones in the sample, around four fifths are singletons; the top ten hold approximately 1.3%. Sequenced: memory CD4+ T cells sorted from blood. Subset defined: CD45RA-negative fraction. The receptors were sampled from a man younger than 35 in good health.

The V and J genes are TRBV11-2 and TRBJ2-5; D perhaps matches TRBD2 (5 bases). The germline CDR1 and CDR2 sequences are SGHAT and FQNNGV. Between the trimmed V and J ends, which lost 0 bases and 5 bases, there was a span of 13 bases. This CDR3 contains 15 residues. The CDR3 loop is CASSLEYGPGETQYF. Here the CDR3 DNA reads TGTGCCAGCAGCTTAGAGTATGGGCCGGGGGAGACCCAGTACTTC. Full variable domain (rest looked up from reference TRBV11-2 and TRBJ2-5): EAGVAQSPRYKIIEKRQSVAFWCNPISGHATLYWYQQILGQGPKLLIQFQNNGVVDDSQLPKDRFSAERLKGVDSTLKIQPAKLEDSAVYLCASSLEYGPGETQYFGPGTRLLVL.

The V call is TRBV29-1, the J call TRBJ2-4; possibly TRBD1 for D (5 bases). Germline V gives CDR1 SQVTM, CDR2 ANQGSEA. The ends were cut back, 7 bases at V and 4 bases at J, with 11 bases in the middle. This CDR3 has 12 amino acids. Here the CDR3 reads CSGETVKNIQYF. DNA of the CDR3: TGCAGCGGTGAGACAGTAAAAAACATTCAGTACTTC.

The table lists this clone with a count of one. The J gene is TRBJ1-6, the V gene TRBV6-1; 7 bases map to TRBD1. Losses at the gene ends were 2 bases for V and 5 bases for J; bases not matched to a gene: 6. Germline loops: CDR1 MNHNS, CDR2 SASEGT. The CDR3 runs to 16 residues. CDR3 amino acids: CASSEHRGVDNSPLHF. For the CDR3, the DNA is TGTGCCAGCAGTGAACACAGGGGCGTAGATAATTCACCCCTCCACTTT.

V and J are TRBV4-3 and TRBJ1-2; TRBD1 agrees at 7 bases. The CDR3 is 15 residues long. V dropped 0 bases and J dropped 4; count of bases not matched to a gene: 5. The germline CDR1 and CDR2 sequences are LGHNA and YSLEER. The DNA for the CDR3 is TGCGCCAGCAGCCAAGATCGGGCAGGGGGCTATGGCTACACCTTC. This translates into CASSQDRAGGYGYTF.

In the case of this clone: This likely traces to a read error, being one base from a far larger clone. The chain employs TRBV5-6 and TRBJ1-1; D remains ambiguous. This CDR3 has 11 residues. Germline values: CDR1 SGHDT, CDR2 YYEEEE. Trimming cost V 2 bases and J 2 bases, with 1 base left between them. The CDR3 spells CASSFNTEAFF. CDR3 nucleotides: TGTGCCAGCAGCTTCAACACTGAAGCTTTCTTT.

The chain joins TRBV9 to TRBJ2-7, with 7 bases identical to TRBD2. The J segment lost 7 bases and the V segment lost 4 bases, leaving 11 bases of the junction unmatched. From germline, CDR1 is SGDLS and CDR2 YYNGEE. This CDR3 has 14 residues. This CDR3 reads CASSSGTLGVEQYF. DNA for the CDR3: TGTGCCAGCAGCAGCGGGACCCTCGGGGTAGAGCAGTACTTC.

V and J are TRBV10-3 and TRBJ2-6; possibly TRBD1 or TRBD2 for D (5 bases each). In germline, CDR1 is ENHRY, CDR2 SYGVKD. This CDR3 is built from 18 residues. V was trimmed by 0 bases and J by 0 bases, leaving 12 bases between them. CDR3 in amino acids: CAISESGAQLSGANVLTF. The CDR3 nucleotides are TGTGCCATCAGTGAGTCCGGGGCACAGCTCTCTGGGGCCAACGTCCTGACTTTC.

The V gene is TRBV5-4, the J gene TRBJ2-3; TRBD2 agrees at 8 bases. V gave up 4 bases and J gave up 1 base; unmatched junction bases: 8. The CDR3 covers 16 residues. CDR1 and CDR2 from the germline V gene are SGHNT and YYREEE (reference sequence). The CDR3 nucleotides read TGTGCCAGCAGCCCGGGAGGGGGGCTAGGCACAGATACGCAGTATTTT. It specifies CASSPGGGLGTDTQYF.

The chain employs TRBV6-5 and TRBJ2-7; D may be TRBD1 (6 bases). The CDR3 has 16 amino acids. From germline, CDR1 is MNHEY and CDR2 SVGAGI. Trimming stripped 0 bases from V and 7 bases from J, with 19 bases between. CDR3 protein: CASSYSWASSRGEQYF. The DNA of the CDR3 is TGTGCCAGCAGTTACTCCTGGGCCTCGAGTAGGGGGGAGCAGTACTTC.

The chain has TRBV7-2 and TRBJ2-1, with a weak D call TRBD2 (6 bases). Germline CDR1 and CDR2: SGHTA and FQGNSA. The CDR3 length is 11 residues. V lost 5 bases and J lost 9, with 8 bases in between. This chain's CDR3 is CASSHGGEQFF. CDR3 DNA: TGTGCCAGCAGCCACGGGGGTGAGCAGTTCTTC.

This sequence joins TRBV5-4 and TRBJ2-1; 12 bases map to TRBD2. This CDR3 contains 16 residues. Germline values: CDR1 SGHNT, CDR2 YYREEE (reference sequence). V gave up 1 base and J gave up 7 bases; unmatched junction bases: 6. The CDR3 region has the DNA TGTGCCAGCAGCTTGACCGGACTAGCGGGGTGGAATGAGCAGTTCTTC. Protein sequence: CASSLTGLAGWNEQFF.

The CDR3 DNA sequence: TGTGCCAGCAGCCAAGATGGGACAGTGAACACCGGGGAGCTGTTTTTT. It translates to CASSQDGTVNTGELFF. The V gene is TRBV14, the J gene TRBJ2-2, with 7 nucleotides matching TRBD1. Germline V CDR1 and CDR2: SGHDN, FVKESK. V lost 0 bases and J lost 1; bases outside the gene matches: 2. CDR3 length: 16 residues.

This chain uses TRBV28 with TRBJ2-7; D gene ambiguous. The V end was cut by 6 bases, the J end by 6 bases, with 12 bases between. Germline lookup yields CDR1 MDHEN and CDR2 SYDVKM. This CDR3 is 12 amino acids long. CDR3 nucleotides: TGTGCCAGCAGCTCCTTAGGCTCCGAGCAGTACTTC. It specifies CASSSLGSEQYF.

The chain links TRBV5-5 to TRBJ2-1; no clear D gene. CDR1 SGHKS and CDR2 YYEKEE come from the germline V gene (reference sequence). Trimming pared 1 base from V and 5 bases from J, leaving 10 bases between. The CDR3 length is 14 residues. The CDR3 region is CASSLHGGDNEQFF. The CDR3 nucleotides read TGTGCCAGCAGCTTGCATGGCGGAGACAATGAGCAGTTCTTC.

This rearrangement joins TRBV18 to TRBJ2-7; D tentatively fits TRBD1 or TRBD2 (6 bases each). This CDR3 is 15 amino acids long. V was cut by 3 bases and J by 5 bases, with 17 bases left in between. Looked up from germline, CDR1 is KGHSH and CDR2 is LQKENI. The DNA for the CDR3 is TGTGCCAGCTCACCCCCCGCCGGGGGCTGGAACGAGCAGTACTTC. This translates into CASSPPAGGWNEQYF. The variable domain in full, with the rest retrieved from reference TRBV18 and TRBJ2-7, is NAGVMQNPRHLVRRRGQEARLRCSPMKGHSHVYWYRQLPEEGLKFMVYLQKENIIDESGMPKERFSAEFPKEGPSILRIQQVVRGDSAAYFCASSPPAGGWNEQYFGPGTRLTVT.

The chain is built from TRBV14 and TRBJ2-1; D is unresolved. Germline V CDR1 and CDR2: SGHDN, FVKESK. The CDR3 covers 16 residues. The V end was cut by 4 bases, the J end by 4 bases, with 17 bases between. The CDR3 DNA reads as TGTGCCAGCAGCCCGAACACCATTGCTTGGTACAATGAGCAGTTCTTC. Its protein product is CASSPNTIAWYNEQFF.

This clone has only one observation. Other DNA sequences in this sample translate to the same CDR3. The rearrangement joins TRBV7-2 to TRBJ2-3; 7 bases are shared with TRBD1. The CDR3 contains 13 residues. V shed 5 bases, J shed 1 base, and the junction held 0 bases outside the gene matches. CDR1 and CDR2 (germline): SGHTA, FQGNSA. CDR3 protein: CASSTGGTDTQYF. The CDR3 nucleotides are TGTGCCAGCAGCACAGGGGGCACAGATACGCAGTATTTT.

V usage is TRBV28 and J usage is TRBJ1-6; no definite D call. This CDR3 has 14 amino acids. Trimming removed 3 bases at V and 7 bases at J, with 10 bases between. CDR1 is MDHEN and CDR2 is SYDVKM in the germline V gene. CDR3 sequence: CASSFEVKNSPLHF. The CDR3 DNA sequence: TGTGCCAGCAGTTTCGAGGTAAAGAATTCACCCCTCCACTTT.

The V call is TRBV5-4, the J call TRBJ1-1, with 7 bases identical to TRBD1. The CDR3 is made up of 17 amino acids. The junction had 12 bases not matched to a gene; V was cut back by 4 bases and J by 0 bases. The germline V gene has CDR1 SGHNT and CDR2 YYREEE (reference sequence). The CDR3: CASSRQGDRLMNTEAFF. The CDR3 nucleotides read TGTGCCAGCAGCCGTCAGGGGGATAGGCTCATGAACACTGAAGCTTTCTTT.

Only one count was recorded for this clone. The V call is TRBV7-9, the J call TRBJ2-3; no definite D call. CDR1 is SEHNR, CDR2 FQNEAQ, per germline (reference sequence). This CDR3 spans 12 amino acids. The V end was cut by 2 bases, the J end by 6 bases, with 6 bases between. CDR3 amino acids: CASSLSWDTQYF. The DNA for the CDR3 is TGTGCCAGCAGCTTAAGCTGGGATACGCAGTATTTT.

The chain combines TRBV5-1 with TRBJ2-3, with D perhaps TRBD1 or TRBD2 (5 bases each). Looked up from germline, CDR1 is SGHRS and CDR2 is YFSETQ. This CDR3 is 14 amino acids long. V lost 0 bases to trimming and J lost 10 bases, with 15 bases between them. CDR3 in DNA: TGCGCCAGCAGCTTGGTACTTGGGACGGAGGCGCAGTATTTT. Its protein product is CASSLVLGTEAQYF. The full variable domain, in which reference TRBV5-1 and TRBJ2-3 provide the parts outside the CDR3, is KAGVTQTPRYLIKTRGQQVTLSCSPISGHRSVSWYQQTPGQGLQFLFEYFSETQRNKGNFPGRFSGRQFSNSRSEMNVSTLELGDSALYLCASSLVLGTEAQYFGPGTRLTVL.

This clone was found a few times. Other DNA sequences of this sample code for an identical CDR3. CDR3 sequence (DNA): TGTGCCAGTGGTACAGGGAATCAGCCCCAGCATTTT. This sequence encodes CASGTGNQPQHF. The rearrangement uses TRBV6-5 and TRBJ1-5, with D possibly being TRBD1 (6 bases). Trimming removed 9 bases at V and 4 bases at J, with 10 bases between. Germline V gives CDR1 MNHEY, CDR2 SVGAGI. The CDR3 is 12 residues long.

The rearrangement links TRBV29-1 to TRBJ2-7; 8 nucleotides line up with TRBD1. The CDR3 consists of 12 residues. Germline V lookup: CDR1 SQVTM, CDR2 ANQGSEA. V lost 5 bases, J lost 4 bases, and 4 bases stayed unmatched. CDR3 DNA sequence: TGCAGCGTTTTGGGACAGGTGTACGAGCAGTACTTC. It is translated as CSVLGQVYEQYF.

With regard to this clone: This same CDR3 is encoded by further DNA sequences in the sample. CDR3: CASSEIRGSGEKLFF. The CDR3, as DNA: TGTGCCAGCAGTGAAATCCGGGGCTCAGGGGAAAAACTGTTTTTT. The rearrangement joins TRBV6-1 to TRBJ1-4; D might be TRBD1 (5 bases). Deletions cut 2 bases from V and 8 bases from J, with 15 bases between. The CDR3 is 15 residues long. Germline V CDR1 and CDR2: MNHNS, SASEGT.

The V gene is TRBV2, the J gene TRBJ2-6; unclear D gene. Germline CDR1 SNHLY, CDR2 FYNNEI. V was cut by 6 bases and J by 0 bases, with 3 bases left in between. The CDR3 covers 13 residues. This chain's CDR3 is CASRVSGANVLTF. The CDR3 bases are TGTGCCAGCAGAGTCTCTGGGGCCAACGTCCTGACTTTC.

This clone was picked up one time. The genes are TRBV2 and TRBJ1-5, with no clear D. The CDR3 spans 14 residues. The germline gives CDR1 SNHLY, CDR2 FYNNEI. V lost 4 bases and J lost 1, with 8 bases in between. In DNA, the CDR3 is TGTGCCAGCAGTGGAGGAGGGAGCAATCAGCCCCAGCATTTT. Amino acids: CASSGGGSNQPQHF.

This clone was observed a few times. The rearrangement links TRBV30 to TRBJ1-2; 8 positions match TRBD1. Per germline, CDR1 GTSNPN and CDR2 SVGIG (reference sequence). Unmatched junction bases numbered 10, after V lost 2 bases and J lost 8 bases. This CDR3 contains 14 residues. The CDR3: CAWSMNRGLGGYTF. CDR3 nucleotide sequence: TGTGCCTGGAGTATGAACAGGGGGTTGGGAGGCTACACCTTC.